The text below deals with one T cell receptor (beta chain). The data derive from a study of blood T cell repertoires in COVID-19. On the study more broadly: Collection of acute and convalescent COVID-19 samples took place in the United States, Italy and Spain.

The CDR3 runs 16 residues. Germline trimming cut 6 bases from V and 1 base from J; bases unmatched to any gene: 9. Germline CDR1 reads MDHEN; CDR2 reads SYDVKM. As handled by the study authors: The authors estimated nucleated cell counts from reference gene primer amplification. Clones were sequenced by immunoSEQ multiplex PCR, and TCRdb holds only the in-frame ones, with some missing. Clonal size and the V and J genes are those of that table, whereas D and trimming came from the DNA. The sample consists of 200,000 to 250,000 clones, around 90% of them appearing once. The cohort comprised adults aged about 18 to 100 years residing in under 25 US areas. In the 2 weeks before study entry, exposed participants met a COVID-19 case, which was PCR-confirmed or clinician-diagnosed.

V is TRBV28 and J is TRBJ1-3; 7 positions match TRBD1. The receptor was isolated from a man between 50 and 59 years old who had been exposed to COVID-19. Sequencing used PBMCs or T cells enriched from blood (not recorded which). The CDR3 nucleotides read TGTGCCAGCAGCTACGACAGGGTCCGGTCTGGAAACACCATATATTTT. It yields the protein CASSYDRVRSGNTIYF.